Reported below is one T cell receptor beta chain. The source of the sample is a study of blood T cell repertoires in COVID-19. As for the study in general: PBMCs, B-cell-depleted T cells, or T cells provided the cDNA or gDNA that made up the material.

The assay was immunoSEQ multiplex PCR, and TCRdb's table has in-frame clones only and misses some. This sample carries approximately 15,000 clones, about 80% of them seen once, and the ten largest clones take roughly a tenth. The CDR3 contains 19 residues. Germline V gene data show CDR1 as LNHDA and CDR2 as SQIVND (reference sequence). The V gene end was trimmed by 9 bases and the J gene end by 1 base; junction bases not matched to a gene: 18. The chain carries TRBV19 and TRBJ1-5; 10 nucleotides line up with TRBD1. The specimen was peripheral blood. The source is a human donor in a cohort sampled during active COVID-19. The CDR3 DNA reads as TGTGCCAGCCGGCCTCGACAGGGGGCATATGGAATAAGCAATCAGCCCCAGCATTTT. It specifies CASRPRQGAYGISNQPQHF.